The sequence of this T cell receptor beta chain was determined in a study of blood T cell repertoires in COVID-19. The overall study: PBMCs, B-cell-depleted T cells, or T cells provided the cDNA or gDNA that made up the material.

Trimming stripped 3 bases from V and 7 bases from J, with 17 bases between. The germline V gene has CDR1 SGDLS and CDR2 YYNGEE. The CDR3 totals 15 residues. In the study's own analysis: Reference gene primer amplification gave nucleated cell count estimates. TCRdb's table, derived via immunoSEQ multiplex PCR, lists solely in-frame clones and lacks some. That table supplies the V and J calls and clone size; D and trimming were determined from the DNA. The profile covers over 150,000 clones, with roughly 85% appearing a single time and 6% to 6.5% taken by the ten largest. The sequencing sample was made of PBMCs or T cells enriched from blood (not recorded which). This chain uses TRBV9 with TRBJ2-1, with D possibly matching TRBD2 (5 bases). The TCR sequence derives from a man between 35 and 55 years old who had recovered from COVID-19. The CDR3 DNA reads TGTGCCAGCAGCGGAAGCGGAGCTACAACGAATGAGCAGTTCTTC. Amino acids: CASSGSGATTNEQFF.